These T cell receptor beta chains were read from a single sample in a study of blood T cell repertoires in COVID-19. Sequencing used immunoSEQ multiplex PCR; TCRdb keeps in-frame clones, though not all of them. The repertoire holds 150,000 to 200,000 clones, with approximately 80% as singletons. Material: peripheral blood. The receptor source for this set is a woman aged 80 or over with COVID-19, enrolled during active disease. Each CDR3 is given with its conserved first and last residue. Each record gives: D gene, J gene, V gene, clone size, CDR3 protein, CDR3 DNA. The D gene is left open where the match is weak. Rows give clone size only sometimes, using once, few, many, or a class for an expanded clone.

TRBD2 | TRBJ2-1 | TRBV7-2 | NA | CASSLVAGVYNEQFF | TGTGCCAGCAGCTTAGTAGCGGGAGTGTACAATGAGCAGTTCTTC
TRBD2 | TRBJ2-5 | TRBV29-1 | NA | CSVDPHLYGLAGQETQYF | TGCAGCGTTGATCCCCATCTCTATGGACTAGCGGGGCAAGAGACCCAGTACTTC
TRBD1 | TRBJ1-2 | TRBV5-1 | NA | CASSLGDSPGRYTF | TGCGCCAGCAGCTTGGGGGACAGTCCGGGGCGCTACACCTTC
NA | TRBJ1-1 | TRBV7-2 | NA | CASTWGWQMNTEAFF | TGTGCCAGCACCTGGGGCTGGCAGATGAACACTGAAGCTTTCTTT
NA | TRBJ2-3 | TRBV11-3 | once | CASSFPIGAGDKGTDTQYF | TGTGCCAGCAGCTTCCCCATTGGGGCCGGGGACAAGGGGACAGATACGCAGTATTTT
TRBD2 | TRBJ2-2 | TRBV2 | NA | CASSELIPSASGTLNLYTGELFF | TGTGCCAGCAGTGAGCTTATTCCATCGGCTAGCGGGACGCTTAACCTTTACACCGGGGAGCTGTTTTTT
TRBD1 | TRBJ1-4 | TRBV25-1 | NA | CASSPRQGWTDEKLFF | TGTGCCAGCAGTCCACGACAGGGTTGGACCGATGAAAAACTGTTTTTT
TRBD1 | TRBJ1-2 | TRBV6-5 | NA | CASRRDRSYGYTF | TGTGCCAGCCGCCGGGACAGGTCCTATGGCTACACCTTC
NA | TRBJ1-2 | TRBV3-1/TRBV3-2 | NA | CASSQYAGTGYTF | TGTGCCAGCAGCCAATATGCGGGTACTGGCTACACCTTC
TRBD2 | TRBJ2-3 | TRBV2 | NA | CASSAPGLAGGGTDTQYF | TGTGCCAGCAGCGCTCCGGGACTAGCGGGAGGGGGGACAGATACGCAGTATTTT
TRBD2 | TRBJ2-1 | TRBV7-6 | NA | CASSRRDYRNEQFF | TGTGCCAGCAGCAGGAGGGACTACCGGAATGAGCAGTTCTTC
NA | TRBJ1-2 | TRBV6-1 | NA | CASSEGLSQGGFYGYTF | TGTGCCAGCAGTGAAGGCCTATCACAGGGCGGGTTCTATGGCTACACCTTC
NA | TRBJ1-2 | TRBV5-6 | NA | CASSYDRPYGYTF | TGTGCCAGCAGTTATGACAGACCATATGGCTACACCTTC
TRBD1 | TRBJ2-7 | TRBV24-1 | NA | CATSDSGGLVNEQYF | TGTGCCACCAGTGATTCAGGGGGTTTGGTAAACGAGCAGTACTTC
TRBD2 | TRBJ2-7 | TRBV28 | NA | CASRVAGGSYEQYF | TGTGCCAGTCGAGTGGCGGGAGGCTCCTACGAGCAGTACTTC
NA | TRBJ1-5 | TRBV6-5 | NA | CASSIQGKGNQPQHF | TGTGCCAGCAGTATACAGGGCAAAGGGAATCAGCCCCAGCATTTT